The entry below describes one T cell receptor (beta chain). TCRdb's table, derived via immunoSEQ multiplex PCR, lists solely in-frame clones and lacks some. The sample has roughly 190,000 clones, about nine tenths seen once. The entry originates in a study of blood T cell repertoires in COVID-19. Study-level information: Sources were T cells, B-cell-depleted T cells, or PBMCs; the material itself was cDNA or gDNA.

The CDR3 runs 15 residues. Trimming pared 3 bases from V and 5 bases from J, leaving 14 bases between. Looked up from germline, CDR1 is LNHDA and CDR2 is SQIVND (reference sequence). The chain employs TRBV19 and TRBJ2-1; D may be TRBD1 (6 bases). The specimen was PBMCs or T cells enriched from blood (not recorded which). This TCR derives from a woman aged 25 to 39 who had recovered from COVID-19. CDR3 loop: CASSIRRGVDNEQFF. CDR3 sequence (DNA): TGTGCCAGTAGTATCCGCAGGGGCGTGGACAATGAGCAGTTCTTC. Combining the CDR3 with reference TRBV19 and TRBJ2-1 gives the whole variable domain DGGITQSPKYLFRKEGQNVTLSCEQNLNHDAMYWYRQDPGQGLRLIYYSQIVNDFQKGDIAEGYSVSREKKESFPLTVTSAQKNPTAFYLCASSIRRGVDNEQFFGPGTRLTVL.